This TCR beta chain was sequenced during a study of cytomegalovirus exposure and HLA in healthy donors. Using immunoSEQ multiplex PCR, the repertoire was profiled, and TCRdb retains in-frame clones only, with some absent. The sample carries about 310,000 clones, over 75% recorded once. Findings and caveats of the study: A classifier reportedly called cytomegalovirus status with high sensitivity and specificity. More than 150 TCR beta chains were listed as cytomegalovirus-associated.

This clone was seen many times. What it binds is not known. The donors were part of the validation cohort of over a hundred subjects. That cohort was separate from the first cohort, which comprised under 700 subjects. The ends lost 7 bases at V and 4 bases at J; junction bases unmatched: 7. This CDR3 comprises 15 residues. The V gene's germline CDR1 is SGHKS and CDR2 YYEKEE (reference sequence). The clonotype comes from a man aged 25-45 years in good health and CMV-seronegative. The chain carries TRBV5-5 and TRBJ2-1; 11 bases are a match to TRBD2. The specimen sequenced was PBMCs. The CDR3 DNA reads TGTGCCAGCGAACAGCTAGCGGGGGGATACAATGAGCAGTTCTTC. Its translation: CASEQLAGGYNEQFF.